Given below is one T cell receptor beta chain in context. This entry is derived from a study of technical replicates of blood from a few donors. Germline values: CDR1 SGDLS, CDR2 YYNGEE. The CDR3 consists of 17 residues. Trimming cost V 1 base and J 2 bases; bases outside gene matches: 4. Data came from immunoSEQ multiplex PCR; TCRdb stores just in-frame clones and leaves some out. The sample has tens of thousands of clones; 95% to 98% are singletons. J is TRBJ2-2 and V is TRBV9; TRBD2 matches at 11 bases. This clonotype was sampled from a human donor in good health. Sequencing used T cells isolated from PBMCs. The CDR3 loop is CASSVPGLAANTGELFF. The CDR3 nucleotides are TGTGCCAGCAGCGTACCGGGACTAGCGGCAAACACCGGGGAGCTGTTTTTT.